This TCR beta chain stems from a study of immune evolution from preneoplasia to lung adenocarcinoma. General observations from the study: Normal lung had the highest top T cell clone frequencies.

Trimming cost V 0 bases and J 10 bases, with 7 bases left between them. CDR1 and CDR2 from the germline V gene are GTSNPN and SVGIG (reference sequence). This CDR3 region has 12 residues. For this clone: Antigen: not known.

TCRdb keeps only in-frame clones here, not all; method: immunoSEQ multiplex PCR. Of about 4,000 clones listed, under 80% are singletons. This clonotype was sampled from a person between 65 and 79 years old with lung adenocarcinoma. Sequenced input: FFPE minimally invasive lung adenocarcinoma tissue. The chain combines TRBV30 with TRBJ1-6; D not resolved. Here the CDR3 DNA reads TGTGCCTGGAGTGTACAGTCCTCACCCCTCCACTTT. This sequence encodes CAWSVQSSPLHF.